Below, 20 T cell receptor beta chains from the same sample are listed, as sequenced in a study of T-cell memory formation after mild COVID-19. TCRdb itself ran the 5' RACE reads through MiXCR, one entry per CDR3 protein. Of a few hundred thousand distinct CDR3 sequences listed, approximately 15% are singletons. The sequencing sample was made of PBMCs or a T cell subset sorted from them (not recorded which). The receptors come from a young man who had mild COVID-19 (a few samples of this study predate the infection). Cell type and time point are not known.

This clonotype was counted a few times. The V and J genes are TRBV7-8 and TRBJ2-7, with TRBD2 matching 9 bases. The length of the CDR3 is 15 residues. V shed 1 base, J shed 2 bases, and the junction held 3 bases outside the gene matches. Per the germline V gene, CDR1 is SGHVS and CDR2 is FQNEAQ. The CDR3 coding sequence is TGTGCCAGCAGCTTAGTAGCGGGGGCGGCCTACGAGCAGTACTTC. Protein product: CASSLVAGAAYEQYF.

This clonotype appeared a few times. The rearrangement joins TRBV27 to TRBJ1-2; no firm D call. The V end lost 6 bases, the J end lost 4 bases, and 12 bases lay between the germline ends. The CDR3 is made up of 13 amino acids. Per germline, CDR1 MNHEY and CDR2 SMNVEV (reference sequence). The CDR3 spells CASRQAGAYGYTF. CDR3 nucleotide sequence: TGTGCCAGCAGGCAAGCGGGTGCCTATGGCTACACCTTC.

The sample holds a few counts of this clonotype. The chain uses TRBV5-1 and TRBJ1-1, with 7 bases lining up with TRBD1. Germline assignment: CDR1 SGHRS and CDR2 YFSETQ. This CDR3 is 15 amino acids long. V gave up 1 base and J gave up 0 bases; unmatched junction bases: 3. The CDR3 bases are TGCGCCAGCAGCTTGTGGGACAGCGTGAACACTGAAGCTTTCTTT. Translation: CASSLWDSVNTEAFF.

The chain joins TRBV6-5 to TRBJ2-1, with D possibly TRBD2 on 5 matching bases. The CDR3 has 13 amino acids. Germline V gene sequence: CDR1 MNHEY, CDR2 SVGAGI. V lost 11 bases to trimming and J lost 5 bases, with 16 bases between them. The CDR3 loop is CAARTHGDNEQFF. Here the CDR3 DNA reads TGTGCCGCCCGCACTCACGGGGACAATGAGCAGTTCTTC.

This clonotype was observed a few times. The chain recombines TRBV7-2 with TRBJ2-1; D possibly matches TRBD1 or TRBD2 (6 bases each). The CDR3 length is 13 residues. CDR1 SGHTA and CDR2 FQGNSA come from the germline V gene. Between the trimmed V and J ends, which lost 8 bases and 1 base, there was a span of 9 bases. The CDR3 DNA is TGTGCCAGCGGAGGGGGGTCCTACAATGAGCAGTTCTTC. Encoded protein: CASGGGSYNEQFF.

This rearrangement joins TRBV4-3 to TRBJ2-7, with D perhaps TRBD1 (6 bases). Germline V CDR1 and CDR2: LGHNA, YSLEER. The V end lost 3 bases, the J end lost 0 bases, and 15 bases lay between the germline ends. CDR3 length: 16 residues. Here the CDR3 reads CASSQGAGGSSYEQYF. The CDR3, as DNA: TGCGCCAGCAGCCAGGGGGCTGGCGGATCCTCCTACGAGCAGTACTTC.

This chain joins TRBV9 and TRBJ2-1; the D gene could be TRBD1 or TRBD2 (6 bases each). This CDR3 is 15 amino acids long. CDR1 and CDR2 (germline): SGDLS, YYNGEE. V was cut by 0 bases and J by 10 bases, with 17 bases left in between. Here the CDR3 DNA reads TGTGCCAGCAGCGTAGTAGGGGGGACGCCAGGGGAGCAGTTCTTC. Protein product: CASSVVGGTPGEQFF.

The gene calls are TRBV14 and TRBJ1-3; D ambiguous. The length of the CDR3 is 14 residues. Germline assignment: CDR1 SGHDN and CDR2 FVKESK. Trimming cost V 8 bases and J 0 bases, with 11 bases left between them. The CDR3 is CASATRTSGNTIYF. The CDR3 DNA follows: TGTGCCAGCGCCACCCGAACCTCTGGAAACACCATATATTTT. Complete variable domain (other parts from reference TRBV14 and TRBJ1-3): EAGVTQFPSHSVIEKGQTVTLRCDPISGHDNLYWYRRVMGKEIKFLLHFVKESKQDESGMPNNRFLAERTGGTYSTLKVQPAELEDSGVYFCASATRTSGNTIYFGEGSWLTVV.

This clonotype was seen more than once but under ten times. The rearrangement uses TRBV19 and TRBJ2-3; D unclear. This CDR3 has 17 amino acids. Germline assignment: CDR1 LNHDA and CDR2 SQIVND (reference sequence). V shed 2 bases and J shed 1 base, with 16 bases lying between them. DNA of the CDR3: TGTGCCAGTAGTATAAGGGCTACCTCGCCGGGCACAGATACGCAGTATTTT. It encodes CASSIRATSPGTDTQYF. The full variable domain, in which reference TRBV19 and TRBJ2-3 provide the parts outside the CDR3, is DGGITQSPKYLFRKEGQNVTLSCEQNLNHDAMYWYRQDPGQGLRLIYYSQIVNDFQKGDIAEGYSVSREKKESFPLTVTSAQKNPTAFYLCASSIRATSPGTDTQYFGPGTRLTVL.

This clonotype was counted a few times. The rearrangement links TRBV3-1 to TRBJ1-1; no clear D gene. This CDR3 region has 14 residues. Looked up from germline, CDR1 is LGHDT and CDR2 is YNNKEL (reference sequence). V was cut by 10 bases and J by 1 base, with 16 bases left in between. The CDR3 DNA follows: TGTGCCACCGACGGAGGGCTGTCGAACACTGAAGCTTTCTTT. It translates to CATDGGLSNTEAFF.

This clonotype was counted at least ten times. For the CDR3, the DNA is TGTGCCAGCAGCTTAGATTCCAGCCTCTCCTACGAGCAGTACGTC. This encodes CASSLDSSLSYEQYV. The chain links TRBV7-8 to TRBJ2-7; D not resolved. The germline CDR1 and CDR2 sequences are SGHVS and FQNEAQ. V was clipped by 1 base and J by 0 bases, with 10 bases between them. The CDR3 is made up of 15 amino acids.

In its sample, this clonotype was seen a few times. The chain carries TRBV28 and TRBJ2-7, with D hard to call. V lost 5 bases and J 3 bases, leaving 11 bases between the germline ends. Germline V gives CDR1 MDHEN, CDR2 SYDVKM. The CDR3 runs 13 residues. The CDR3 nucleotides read TGTGCCAGCAGTCGACAACGGTTCTACGAGCAGTACGTC. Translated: CASSRQRFYEQYV.

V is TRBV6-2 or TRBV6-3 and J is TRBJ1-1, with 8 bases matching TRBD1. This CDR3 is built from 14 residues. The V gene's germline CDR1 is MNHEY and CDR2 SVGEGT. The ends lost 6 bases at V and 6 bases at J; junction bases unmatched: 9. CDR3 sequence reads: CASRDRDNTAEAFF. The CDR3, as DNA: TGTGCCAGCAGGGACAGGGACAACACTGCTGAAGCTTTCTTT.

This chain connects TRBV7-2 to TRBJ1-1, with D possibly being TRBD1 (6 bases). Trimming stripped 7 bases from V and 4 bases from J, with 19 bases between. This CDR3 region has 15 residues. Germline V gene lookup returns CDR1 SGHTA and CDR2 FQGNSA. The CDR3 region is CASILVWGLGTEAFF. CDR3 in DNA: TGTGCCAGCATCCTGGTTTGGGGGCTCGGCACTGAAGCTTTCTTT. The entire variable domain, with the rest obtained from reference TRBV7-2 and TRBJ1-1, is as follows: GAGVSQSPSNKVTEKGKDVELRCDPISGHTALYWYRQSLGQGLEFLIYFQGNSAPDKSGLPSDRFSAERTGGSVSTLTIQRTQQEDSAVYLCASILVWGLGTEAFFGQGTRLTVV.

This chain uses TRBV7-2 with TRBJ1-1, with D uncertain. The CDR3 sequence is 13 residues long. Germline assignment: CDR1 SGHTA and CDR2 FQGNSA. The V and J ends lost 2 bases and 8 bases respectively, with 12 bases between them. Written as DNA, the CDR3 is TGTGCCAGCAGCTTATCTAGTTTGGTAGAAGCTTTCTTT. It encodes CASSLSSLVEAFF.

The CDR3 here is CASSQTGLSYEQYF. The CDR3, as DNA: TGCGCCAGCAGCCAGACAGGGCTCTCCTACGAGCAGTACTTC. The V gene is TRBV4-1, the J gene TRBJ2-7; 7 bases align to TRBD1. Germline CDR1 MGHRA, CDR2 YSYEKL. V gave up 3 bases and J gave up 0 bases; unmatched junction bases: 2. The CDR3 totals 14 residues.

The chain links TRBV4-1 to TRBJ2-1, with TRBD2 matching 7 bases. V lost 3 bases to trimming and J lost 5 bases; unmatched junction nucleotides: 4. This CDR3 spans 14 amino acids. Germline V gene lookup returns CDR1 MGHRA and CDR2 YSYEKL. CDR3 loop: CASSHRGEDNEQFF. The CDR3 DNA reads TGCGCCAGCAGCCATCGGGGGGAGGACAATGAGCAGTTCTTC.

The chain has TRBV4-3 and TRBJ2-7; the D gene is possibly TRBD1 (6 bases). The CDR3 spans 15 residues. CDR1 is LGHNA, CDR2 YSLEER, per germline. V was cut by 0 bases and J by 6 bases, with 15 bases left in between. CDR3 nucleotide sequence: TGCGCCAGCAGCCAAGACAGCAGGGGAGTCCGCGAGCAGTACTTC. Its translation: CASSQDSRGVREQYF.

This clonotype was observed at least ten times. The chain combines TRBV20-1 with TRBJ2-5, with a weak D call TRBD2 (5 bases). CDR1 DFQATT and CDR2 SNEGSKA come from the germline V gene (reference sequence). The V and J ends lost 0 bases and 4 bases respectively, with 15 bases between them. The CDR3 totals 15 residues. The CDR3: CSARDASGGGETQYF. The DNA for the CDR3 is TGCAGTGCTAGAGATGCCAGCGGAGGAGGAGAGACCCAGTACTTC.

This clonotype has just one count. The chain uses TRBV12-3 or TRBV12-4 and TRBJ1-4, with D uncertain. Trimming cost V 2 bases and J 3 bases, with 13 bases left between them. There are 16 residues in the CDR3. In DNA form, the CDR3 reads TGTGCCAGCAGTTTAATATCCTCCGCGGCTAATGAAAAACTGTTTTTT. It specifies CASSLISSAANEKLFF.